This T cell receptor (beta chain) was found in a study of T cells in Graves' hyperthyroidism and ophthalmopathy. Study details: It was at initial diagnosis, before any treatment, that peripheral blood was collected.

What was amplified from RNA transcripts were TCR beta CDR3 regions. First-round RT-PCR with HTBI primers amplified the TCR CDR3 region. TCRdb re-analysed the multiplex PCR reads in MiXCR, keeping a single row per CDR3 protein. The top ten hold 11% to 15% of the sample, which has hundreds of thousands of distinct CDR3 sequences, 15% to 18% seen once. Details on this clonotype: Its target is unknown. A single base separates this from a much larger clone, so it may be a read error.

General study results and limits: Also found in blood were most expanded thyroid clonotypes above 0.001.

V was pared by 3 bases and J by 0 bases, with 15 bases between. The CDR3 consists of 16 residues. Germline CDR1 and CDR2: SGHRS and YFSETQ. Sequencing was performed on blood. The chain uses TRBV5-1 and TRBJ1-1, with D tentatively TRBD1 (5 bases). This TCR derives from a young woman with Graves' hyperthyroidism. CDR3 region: CASSWERGSLNTEAFF. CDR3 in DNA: TGCGCCAGCAGCTGGGAAAGGGGAAGCTTGAACACTGAAGCTTTCTTT.